This T cell receptor beta chain is from a study of blood T cell repertoires in COVID-19. As handled by the study authors: Reference gene primer amplification gave estimated nucleated cell counts. The data were produced by immunoSEQ multiplex PCR, yet TCRdb's version contains in-frame clones alone and is incomplete. D and trimming come from the DNA, and the V and J calls and clone size come from that table. Of 300,000 to 450,000 clones listed, approximately 90% are singletons. Study members were between about 18 and 95 years old and lived in around 24 US regions. The V gene's germline CDR1 is SGHVS and CDR2 FQNEAQ. The CDR3 runs 14 residues. V lost 6 bases and J lost 3; bases outside the gene matches: 7.

The origin of this receptor is a woman between 18 and 29 years old who had recovered from COVID-19. The chain combines TRBV7-8 with TRBJ1-1, with TRBD1 identical over 7 bases. Sequenced material: PBMCs or T cells enriched from blood (not recorded which). The CDR3 DNA reads as TGTGCCAGCAGTTCGACAGGGAAGTACACTGAAGCTTTCTTT. As protein: CASSSTGKYTEAFF.